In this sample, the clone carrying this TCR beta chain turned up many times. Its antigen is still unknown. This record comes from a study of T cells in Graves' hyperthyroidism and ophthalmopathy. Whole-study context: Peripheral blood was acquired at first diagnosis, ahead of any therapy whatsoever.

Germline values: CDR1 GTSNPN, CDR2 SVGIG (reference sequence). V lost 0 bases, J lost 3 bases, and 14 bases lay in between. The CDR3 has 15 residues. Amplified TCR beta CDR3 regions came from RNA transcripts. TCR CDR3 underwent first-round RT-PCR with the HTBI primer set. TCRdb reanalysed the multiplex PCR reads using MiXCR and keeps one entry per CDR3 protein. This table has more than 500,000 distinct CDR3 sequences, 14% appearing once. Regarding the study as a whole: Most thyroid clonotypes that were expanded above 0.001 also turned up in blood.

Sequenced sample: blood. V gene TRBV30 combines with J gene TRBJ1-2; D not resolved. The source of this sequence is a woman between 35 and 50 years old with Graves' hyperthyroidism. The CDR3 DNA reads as TGTGCCTGGAGTGTACGATGGCAAAGGGACTATGGCTACACCTTC. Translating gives CAWSVRWQRDYGYTF.